This T cell receptor beta chain was captured in a study of blood T cell repertoires in COVID-19. The overall study: The United States, Italy and Spain supplied acute and convalescent COVID-19 samples.

Per the germline V gene, CDR1 is GTSNPN and CDR2 is SVGIG (reference sequence). V lost 2 bases, J lost 3 bases, and 7 bases lay in between. CDR3 length: 12 residues. In the original processing: Reference gene primers were amplified, and this amplification served to estimate nucleated cell counts. Profiling relied on immunoSEQ multiplex PCR, and the TCRdb table lists in-frame clones only, not all of them. That table supplies the V and J calls and clone size; D and trimming were determined from the DNA. The table shows roughly 82,000 clones, with 82% occurring only once. The sample consisted of peripheral blood. The TCR comes from a man in his sixties with acute or convalescent COVID-19. The V and J genes are TRBV30 and TRBJ1-2; D call uncertain. CDR3: CAWSPSDYGYTF. For the CDR3, the DNA is TGTGCCTGGAGTCCCTCGGACTATGGCTACACCTTC.